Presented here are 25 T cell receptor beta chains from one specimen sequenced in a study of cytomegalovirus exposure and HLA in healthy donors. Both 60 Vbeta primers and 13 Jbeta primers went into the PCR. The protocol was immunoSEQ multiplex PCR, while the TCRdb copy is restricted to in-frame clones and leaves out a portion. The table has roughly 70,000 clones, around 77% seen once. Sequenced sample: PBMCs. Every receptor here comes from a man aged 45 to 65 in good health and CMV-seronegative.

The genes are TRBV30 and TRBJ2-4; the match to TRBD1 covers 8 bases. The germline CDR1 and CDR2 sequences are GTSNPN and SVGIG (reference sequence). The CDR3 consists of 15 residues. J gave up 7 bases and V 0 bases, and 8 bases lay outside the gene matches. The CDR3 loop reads CAWSVPSTGGNIQYF. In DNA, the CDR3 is TGTGCCTGGAGTGTACCAAGCACAGGGGGGAACATTCAGTACTTC.

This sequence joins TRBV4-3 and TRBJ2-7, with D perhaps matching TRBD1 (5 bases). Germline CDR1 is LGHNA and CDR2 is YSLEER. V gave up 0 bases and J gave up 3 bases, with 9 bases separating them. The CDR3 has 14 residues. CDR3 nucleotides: TGCGCCAGCAGCCAAGACTTCCAGGGCTACGAGCAGTACTTC. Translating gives CASSQDFQGYEQYF.

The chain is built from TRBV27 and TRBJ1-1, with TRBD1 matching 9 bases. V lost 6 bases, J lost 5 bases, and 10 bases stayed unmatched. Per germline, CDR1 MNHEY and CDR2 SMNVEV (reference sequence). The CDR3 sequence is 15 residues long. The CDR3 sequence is CASRRDYRGRTEAFF. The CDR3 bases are TGTGCCAGCAGGCGTGACTACAGGGGGCGGACTGAAGCTTTCTTT.

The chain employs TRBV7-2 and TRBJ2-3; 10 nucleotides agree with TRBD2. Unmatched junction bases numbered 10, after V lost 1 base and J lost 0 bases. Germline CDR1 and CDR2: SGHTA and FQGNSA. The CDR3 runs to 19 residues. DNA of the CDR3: TGTGCCAGCAGCTTAGTTCCAGCGGGAGGGCCCTCTAGCACAGATACGCAGTATTTT. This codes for CASSLVPAGGPSSTDTQYF. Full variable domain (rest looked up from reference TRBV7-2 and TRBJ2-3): GAGVSQSPSNKVTEKGKDVELRCDPISGHTALYWYRQSLGQGLEFLIYFQGNSAPDKSGLPSDRFSAERTGGSVSTLTIQRTQQEDSAVYLCASSLVPAGGPSSTDTQYFGPGTRLTVL.

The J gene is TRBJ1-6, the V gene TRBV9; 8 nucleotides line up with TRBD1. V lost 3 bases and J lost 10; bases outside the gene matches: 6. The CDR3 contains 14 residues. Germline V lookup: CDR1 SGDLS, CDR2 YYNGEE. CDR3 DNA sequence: TGTGCCAGCAGCGACCGGACAGGGCAATCACCCCTCCACTTT. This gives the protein CASSDRTGQSPLHF.

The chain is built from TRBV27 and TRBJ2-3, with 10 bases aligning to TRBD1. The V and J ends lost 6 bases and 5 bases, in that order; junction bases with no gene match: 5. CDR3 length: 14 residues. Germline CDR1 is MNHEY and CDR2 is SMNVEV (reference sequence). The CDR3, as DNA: TGTGCCAGCAGACGGACAGGGGGAATAGATACGCAGTATTTT. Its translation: CASRRTGGIDTQYF.

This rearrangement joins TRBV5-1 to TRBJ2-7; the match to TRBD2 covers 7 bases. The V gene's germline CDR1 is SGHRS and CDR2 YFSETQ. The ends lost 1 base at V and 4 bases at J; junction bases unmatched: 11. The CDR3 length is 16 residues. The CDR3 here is CASSLTPAGLSYEQYF. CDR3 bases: TGCGCCAGCAGCTTGACCCCTGCGGGACTAAGTTACGAGCAGTACTTC.

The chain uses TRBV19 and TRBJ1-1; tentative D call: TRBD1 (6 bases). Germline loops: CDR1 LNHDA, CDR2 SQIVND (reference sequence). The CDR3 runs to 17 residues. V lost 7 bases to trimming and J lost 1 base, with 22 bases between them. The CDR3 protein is CASNSGTSFLPNTEAFF. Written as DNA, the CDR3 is TGTGCCAGTAATTCCGGGACATCCTTTTTGCCGAACACTGAAGCTTTCTTT.

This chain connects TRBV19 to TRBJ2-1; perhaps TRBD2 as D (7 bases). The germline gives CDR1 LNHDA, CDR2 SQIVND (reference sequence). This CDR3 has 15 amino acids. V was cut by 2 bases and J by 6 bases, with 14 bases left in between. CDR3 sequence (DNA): TGTGCCAGTAGTATACCTCGCGGGGGCGGCAATGAGCAGTTCTTC. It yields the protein CASSIPRGGGNEQFF.

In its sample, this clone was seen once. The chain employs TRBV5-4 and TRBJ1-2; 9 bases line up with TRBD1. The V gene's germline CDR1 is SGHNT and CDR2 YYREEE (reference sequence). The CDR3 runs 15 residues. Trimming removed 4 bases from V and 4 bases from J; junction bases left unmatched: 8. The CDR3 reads CASSTKTGGPYGYTF. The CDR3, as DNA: TGTGCCAGCAGCACCAAAACAGGGGGCCCCTATGGCTACACCTTC.

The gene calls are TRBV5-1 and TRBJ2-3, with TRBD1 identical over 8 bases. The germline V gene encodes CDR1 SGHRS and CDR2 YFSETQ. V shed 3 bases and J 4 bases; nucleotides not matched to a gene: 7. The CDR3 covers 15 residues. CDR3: CASSSRDRKSDTQYF. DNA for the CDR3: TGCGCCAGCAGCTCCCGGGACAGGAAGTCAGATACGCAGTATTTT.

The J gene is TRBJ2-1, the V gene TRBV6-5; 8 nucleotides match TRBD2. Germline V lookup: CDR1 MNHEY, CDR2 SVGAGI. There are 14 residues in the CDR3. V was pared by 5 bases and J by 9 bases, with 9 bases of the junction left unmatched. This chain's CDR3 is CASSINSGITEQFF. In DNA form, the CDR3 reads TGTGCCAGCAGTATAAATAGCGGGATCACTGAGCAGTTCTTC.

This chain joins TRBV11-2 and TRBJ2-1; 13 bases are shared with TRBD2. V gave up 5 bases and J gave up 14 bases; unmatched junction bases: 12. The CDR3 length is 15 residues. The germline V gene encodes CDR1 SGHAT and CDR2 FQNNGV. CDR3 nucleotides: TGTGCCAGCAGCCCTGGACTAGCGGGAGATGGCAAGAAGTTCTTC. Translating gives CASSPGLAGDGKKFF.

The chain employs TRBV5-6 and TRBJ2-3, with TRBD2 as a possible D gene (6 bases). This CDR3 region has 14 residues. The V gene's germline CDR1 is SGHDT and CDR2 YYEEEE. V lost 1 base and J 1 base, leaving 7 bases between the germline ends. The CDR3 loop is CASSLSGGTDTQYF. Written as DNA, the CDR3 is TGTGCCAGCAGCTTGTCGGGGGGCACAGATACGCAGTATTTT.

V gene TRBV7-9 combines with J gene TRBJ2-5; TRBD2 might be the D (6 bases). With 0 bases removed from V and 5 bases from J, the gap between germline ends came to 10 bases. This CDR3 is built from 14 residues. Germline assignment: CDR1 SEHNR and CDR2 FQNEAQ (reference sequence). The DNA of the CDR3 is TGTGCCAGCAGCTTAGCAGGCGGGACTGAGACCCAGTACTTC. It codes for CASSLAGGTETQYF.

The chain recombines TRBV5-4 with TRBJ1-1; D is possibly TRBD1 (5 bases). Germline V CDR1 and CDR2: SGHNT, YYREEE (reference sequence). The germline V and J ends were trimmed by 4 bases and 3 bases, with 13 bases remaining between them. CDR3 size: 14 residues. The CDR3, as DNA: TGTGCCAGCAGCCACGAGACAGCGTACACTGAAGCTTTCTTT. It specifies CASSHETAYTEAFF.

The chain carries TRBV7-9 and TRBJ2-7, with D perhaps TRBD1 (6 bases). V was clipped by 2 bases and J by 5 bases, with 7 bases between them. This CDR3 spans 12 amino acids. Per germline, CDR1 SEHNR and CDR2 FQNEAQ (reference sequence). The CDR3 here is CASSLTGNEQYF. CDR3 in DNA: TGTGCCAGCAGCTTAACAGGGAACGAGCAGTACTTC. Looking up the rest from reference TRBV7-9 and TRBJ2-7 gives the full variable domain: DTGVSQNPRHKITKRGQNVTFRCDPISEHNRLYWYRQTLGQGPEFLTYFQNEAQLEKSRLLSDRFSAERPKGSFSTLEIQRTEQGDSAMYLCASSLTGNEQYFGPGTRLTVT.

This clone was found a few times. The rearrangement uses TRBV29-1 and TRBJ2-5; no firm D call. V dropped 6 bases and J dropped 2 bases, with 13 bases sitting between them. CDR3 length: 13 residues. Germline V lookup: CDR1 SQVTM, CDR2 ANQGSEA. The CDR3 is CSVISRLQETQYF. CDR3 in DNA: TGCAGCGTCATATCGCGATTGCAAGAGACCCAGTACTTC.

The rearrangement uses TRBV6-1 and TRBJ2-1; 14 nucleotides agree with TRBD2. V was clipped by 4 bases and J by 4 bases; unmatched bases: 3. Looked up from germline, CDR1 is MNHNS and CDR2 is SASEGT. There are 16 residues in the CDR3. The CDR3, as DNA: TGTGCCAGCAGTGGGACTAGCGGGGGGATATACAATGAGCAGTTCTTC. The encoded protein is CASSGTSGGIYNEQFF.

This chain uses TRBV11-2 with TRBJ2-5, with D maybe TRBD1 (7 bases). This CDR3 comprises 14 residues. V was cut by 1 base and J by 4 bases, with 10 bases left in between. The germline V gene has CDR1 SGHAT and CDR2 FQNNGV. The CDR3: CASSLGRGRETQYF. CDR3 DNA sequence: TGTGCCAGCAGCTTAGGGAGGGGGCGAGAGACCCAGTACTTC.

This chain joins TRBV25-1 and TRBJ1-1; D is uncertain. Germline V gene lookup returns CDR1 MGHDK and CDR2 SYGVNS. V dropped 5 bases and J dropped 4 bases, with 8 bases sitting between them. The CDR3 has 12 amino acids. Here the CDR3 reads CASSHPGTEAFF. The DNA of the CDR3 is TGTGCCAGCAGTCACCCGGGCACTGAAGCTTTCTTT.

In nucleotides, the CDR3 is TGTGCCAGCAGCTCATGGACTAGCGGGATGGTTAATGAGCAGTTCTTC. Translated: CASSSWTSGMVNEQFF. The chain employs TRBV7-2 and TRBJ2-1; TRBD2 matches at 12 bases. The CDR3 loop spans 16 amino acids. Unmatched junction bases numbered 8, after V lost 4 bases and J lost 7 bases. Germline CDR1 reads SGHTA; CDR2 reads FQGNSA.

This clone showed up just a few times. DNA of the CDR3: TGCGCCAGCAGAGGGACAGAGAACACTGAAGCTTTCTTT. As protein: CASRGTENTEAFF. The chain links TRBV10-2 to TRBJ1-1; TRBD1 matches 7 bases. The CDR3 is made up of 13 amino acids. After removal of 6 bases from V and 1 base from J, the junction contained 2 bases not matched to a gene. Germline V lookup: CDR1 WSHSY, CDR2 SAAADI.

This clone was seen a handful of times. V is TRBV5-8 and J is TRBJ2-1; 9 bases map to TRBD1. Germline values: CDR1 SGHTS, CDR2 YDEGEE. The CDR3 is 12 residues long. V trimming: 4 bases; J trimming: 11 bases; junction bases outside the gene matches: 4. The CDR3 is CASSLQGAKQFF. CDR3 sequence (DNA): TGTGCCAGCAGCCTACAGGGGGCAAAGCAGTTCTTC.

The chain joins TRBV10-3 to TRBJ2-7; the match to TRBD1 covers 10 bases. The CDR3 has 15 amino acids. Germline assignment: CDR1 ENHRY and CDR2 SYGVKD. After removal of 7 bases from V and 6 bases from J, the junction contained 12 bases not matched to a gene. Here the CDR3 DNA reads TGTGCCATCACCGGGACAGGGGACGGGGGCGGCGAGCAGTACTTC. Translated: CAITGTGDGGGEQYF.